This T cell receptor (beta chain) was captured in a study of blood T cell repertoires in COVID-19. Study in general: PBMCs, B-cell-depleted T cells, or T cells were the source of the cDNA or gDNA that made up the material.

Enrolled through a virtual design, the participants were between about 18 and 100 years of age and came from about two dozen US areas. Categorization into cohorts depended on clinical history that participants reported. As handled by the study authors: Amplification with reference gene primers provided the estimates of nucleated cell counts. Assay: immunoSEQ multiplex PCR; the TCRdb copy retains only in-frame clones and omits some. The V and J calls and clone size come from that table; D and trimming were worked out from the DNA. The sample yields approximately 400,000 clones, around 89% seen once. The V and J ends lost 9 bases and 0 bases, in that order; junction bases with no gene match: 8. The CDR3 spans 16 residues. Germline lookup yields CDR1 LNHDA and CDR2 SQIVND (reference sequence).

The chain is built from TRBV19 and TRBJ1-5, with 10 bases lining up with TRBD1. The sequence was collected from a woman between 18 and 29 years old who had recovered from COVID-19. Material: PBMCs or T cells enriched from blood (not recorded which). CDR3 sequence: CASGTGEAYSNQPQHF. Here the CDR3 DNA reads TGTGCCAGCGGGACAGGGGAGGCATATAGCAATCAGCCCCAGCATTTT.